The 12 T cell receptor beta chains below come from one sample, sequenced in a study of blood T cell repertoires in COVID-19. The protocol was immunoSEQ multiplex PCR, while the TCRdb copy is restricted to in-frame clones and leaves out a portion. This table holds under 150,000 clones, 75% to 90% found once. The specimen sequenced was peripheral blood. The receptor source for this set is a man in his fifties with active COVID-19.

The rearrangement uses TRBV4-1 and TRBJ2-3; weak D call: TRBD2 (5 bases). There are 15 residues in the CDR3. The germline CDR1 and CDR2 sequences are MGHRA and YSYEKL. The V end lost 0 bases, the J end lost 3 bases, and 10 bases lay between the germline ends. The CDR3 protein is CASSQDPGLTDTQYF. The CDR3 region has the DNA TGCGCCAGCAGCCAAGATCCGGGATTGACAGATACGCAGTATTTT.

This chain joins TRBV2 and TRBJ2-7, with TRBD2 identical over 9 bases. Germline CDR1 reads SNHLY; CDR2 reads FYNNEI. The CDR3 totals 16 residues. With 4 bases clipped from V and 2 bases from J, the junction kept 9 bases outside the gene matches. Written as DNA, the CDR3 is TGTGCCAGCAGTGGAATTAGCGGGAGTAGTGCCTACGAGCAGTACTTC. This sequence encodes CASSGISGSSAYEQYF.

In the case of this clone: Other DNA variants within this sample encode the same CDR3. The chain is built from TRBV3-1 (or the pseudogene TRBV3-2) and TRBJ1-5; D is ambiguous. V lost 0 bases, J lost 5 bases, and 5 bases lay in between. The CDR3 runs 13 residues. Germline assignment: CDR1 LGHDT and CDR2 YNNKEL (reference sequence). The CDR3 region is CASSQDRDQPQHF. DNA for the CDR3: TGTGCCAGCAGCCAAGATCGTGATCAGCCCCAGCATTTT.

This clone was seen only once. V is TRBV7-8 and J is TRBJ1-3; D unresolved. Trimming removed 5 bases from V and 0 bases from J, with 14 bases in between. The CDR3 has 16 amino acids. The germline V gene encodes CDR1 SGHVS and CDR2 FQNEAQ. CDR3 sequence: CASSLGGLFSGNTIYF. In DNA form, the CDR3 reads TGTGCCAGCAGCCTAGGTGGCCTTTTCTCTGGAAACACCATATATTTT.

The chain is built from TRBV18 and TRBJ2-5; D is unresolved. V lost 6 bases and J lost 1, with 3 bases in between. The germline V gene encodes CDR1 KGHSH and CDR2 LQKENI. The CDR3 contains 11 residues. This chain's CDR3 is CASSRQETQYF. CDR3 DNA: TGTGCCAGCTCCCGCCAAGAGACCCAGTACTTC.

This clone was observed a single time. The chain joins TRBV11-2 to TRBJ2-7, with 9 bases matching TRBD1. Trimming removed 3 bases from V and 3 bases from J; junction bases left unmatched: 6. This CDR3 is 15 amino acids long. Germline-derived CDR1 and CDR2 are SGHAT and FQNNGV. CDR3 sequence: CASSFNRGRGYEQYF. CDR3 bases: TGTGCCAGCAGCTTCAACAGGGGGCGCGGCTACGAGCAGTACTTC.

The genes are TRBV5-1 and TRBJ2-3; 9 bases agree with TRBD1. CDR1 SGHRS and CDR2 YFSETQ come from the germline V gene. There are 15 residues in the CDR3. The V segment lost 7 bases and the J segment 4 bases; nucleotides outside the gene matches: 10. CDR3 protein: CASFARDRESDTQYF. CDR3 DNA: TGCGCCAGCTTTGCGCGGGACAGGGAATCAGATACGCAGTATTTT. Together with reference TRBV5-1 and TRBJ2-3, the CDR3 gives the full variable domain: KAGVTQTPRYLIKTRGQQVTLSCSPISGHRSVSWYQQTPGQGLQFLFEYFSETQRNKGNFPGRFSGRQFSNSRSEMNVSTLELGDSALYLCASFARDRESDTQYFGPGTRLTVL.

This chain connects TRBV7-9 to TRBJ2-6; 11 bases line up with TRBD2. Germline CDR1 is SEHNR and CDR2 is FQNEAQ (reference sequence). V dropped 5 bases and J dropped 3; count of bases not matched to a gene: 9. The CDR3 sequence is 18 residues long. The CDR3 DNA reads TGTGCCAGCAGCCCGTTTAGCGGGGGGGCTGGTGGGGCCAACGTCCTGACTTTC. Translated, it gives CASSPFSGGAGGANVLTF.

A few counts support this clone. The rearrangement uses TRBV30 and TRBJ1-3, with D tentatively TRBD1 (5 bases). The V and J ends lost 2 bases and 4 bases respectively, with 9 bases between them. Germline V lookup: CDR1 GTSNPN, CDR2 SVGIG (reference sequence). The CDR3 runs 13 residues. CDR3 protein: CAWSFPGGNTIYF. The DNA of the CDR3 is TGTGCCTGGAGTTTTCCAGGGGGAAACACCATATATTTT.

The chain has TRBV6-4 and TRBJ1-4; D perhaps matches TRBD1 (6 bases). V was trimmed by 8 bases and J by 6 bases, leaving 25 bases between them. The germline gives CDR1 MRHNA, CDR2 SNTAGT. CDR3 length: 17 amino acids. CDR3 bases: TGTGCCAGCGGAGCCATAGCGAGGGGGTTGGGGCATGAAAAACTGTTTTTT. Translating gives CASGAIARGLGHEKLFF.

V usage is TRBV6-6 and J usage is TRBJ1-5, with 8 bases lining up with TRBD1. The J segment lost 3 bases and the V segment lost 7 bases, leaving 8 bases of the junction unmatched. The CDR3 has 15 residues. Per the germline V gene, CDR1 is MNHNY and CDR2 is SVGAGI (reference sequence). CDR3: CASTRQGPYNQPQHF. CDR3 bases: TGTGCCAGCACCCGACAGGGGCCCTACAATCAGCCCCAGCATTTT.

The genes are TRBV12-3 or TRBV12-4 and TRBJ1-2; perhaps TRBD1 as D (5 bases). V was trimmed by 1 base and J by 8 bases, leaving 11 bases between them. The CDR3 contains 13 residues. CDR3 bases: TGTGCCAGCAGTTTAGGGGGCCTAGGAGGCTACACCTTC. This encodes CASSLGGLGGYTF.